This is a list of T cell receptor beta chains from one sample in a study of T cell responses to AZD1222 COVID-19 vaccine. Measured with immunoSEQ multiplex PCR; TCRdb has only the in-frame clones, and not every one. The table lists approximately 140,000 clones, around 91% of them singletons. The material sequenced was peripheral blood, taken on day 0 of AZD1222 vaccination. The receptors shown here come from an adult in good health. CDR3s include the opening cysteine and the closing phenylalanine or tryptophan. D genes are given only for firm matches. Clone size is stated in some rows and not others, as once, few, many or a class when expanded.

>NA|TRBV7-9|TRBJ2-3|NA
CASSLANAVPTDTQYF
TGTGCCAGCAGCTTAGCGAACGCGGTACCCACAGATACGCAGTATTTT
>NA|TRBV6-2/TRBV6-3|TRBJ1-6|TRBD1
CASSSGTDNSPLHF
TGTGCCAGCAGTTCCGGGACAGATAATTCACCCCTCCACTTT
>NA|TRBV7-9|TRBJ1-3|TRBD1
CASSSWAQGLSSGNTIYF
TGTGCCAGCAGCTCATGGGCACAGGGGCTTAGCTCTGGAAACACCATATATTTT
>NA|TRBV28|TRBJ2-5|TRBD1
CASSSLTGGETQYF
TGTGCCAGCAGTTCCCTTACAGGGGGAGAGACCCAGTACTTC
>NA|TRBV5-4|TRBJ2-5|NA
CASSLPKRETQYF
TGTGCCAGCAGCTTACCTAAAAGGGAGACCCAGTACTTC
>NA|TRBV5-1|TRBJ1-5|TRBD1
CASSLEGGAGNQPQHF
TGCGCCAGCAGCTTGGAAGGGGGCGCCGGCAATCAGCCCCAGCATTTT
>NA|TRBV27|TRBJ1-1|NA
CASRSLLGGTAFF
TGTGCCAGCAGATCTTTATTGGGGGGAACGGCTTTCTTT
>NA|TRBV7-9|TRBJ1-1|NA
CASSLGGDGSTEAFF
TGTGCCAGCAGCCTAGGGGGGGATGGATCCACTGAAGCTTTCTTT
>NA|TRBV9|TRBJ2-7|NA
CASSVGTGEQYF
TGTGCCAGCAGCGTAGGTACAGGCGAGCAGTACTTC
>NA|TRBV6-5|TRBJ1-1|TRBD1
CASSYNRGNTEAFF
TGTGCCAGCAGTTACAACAGGGGGAACACTGAAGCTTTCTTT
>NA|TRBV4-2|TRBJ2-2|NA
CASRVLAVNTGELFF
TGTGCCAGCAGAGTTTTAGCAGTGAACACCGGGGAGCTGTTTTTT
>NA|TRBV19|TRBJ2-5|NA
CATRGTSQETQYF
TGTGCCACCCGGGGCACTTCTCAAGAGACCCAGTACTTC
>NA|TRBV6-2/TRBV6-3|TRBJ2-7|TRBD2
CASSYAEREGSYEQYF
TGTGCCAGCAGTTATGCCGAGCGGGAGGGGTCCTACGAGCAGTACTTC
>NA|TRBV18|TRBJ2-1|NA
CASSPPDGTARGYNEQFF
TGTGCCAGCTCACCACCGGACGGGACCGCGAGGGGATACAATGAGCAGTTCTTC
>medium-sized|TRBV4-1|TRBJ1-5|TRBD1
CASSQDGSRDRGPSSNQPQHF
TGCGCCAGCAGCCAAGACGGAAGTAGGGACAGGGGGCCGTCAAGCAATCAGCCCCAGCATTTT
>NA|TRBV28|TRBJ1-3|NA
CASSPTFGNTIYF
TGTGCCAGCAGTCCTACCTTTGGAAACACCATATATTTT
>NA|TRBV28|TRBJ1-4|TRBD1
CASSPPGTGGEKLFF
TGTGCCAGCAGCCCCCCCGGGACAGGGGGCGAAAAACTGTTTTTT
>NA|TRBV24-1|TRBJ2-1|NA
CATSDPRGEREQFF
TGTGCCACCAGTGATCCACGAGGGGAGCGGGAGCAGTTCTTC
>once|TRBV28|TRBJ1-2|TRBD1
CASTPGQAYGYTF
TGTGCCAGCACCCCGGGACAGGCCTATGGCTACACCTTC
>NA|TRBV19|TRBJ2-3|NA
CASSIPGADTQYF
TGTGCCAGTAGTATCCCCGGGGCAGATACGCAGTATTTT
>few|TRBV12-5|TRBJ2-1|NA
CASGPDYRLEEQFF
TGTGCTAGTGGCCCCGACTACAGGTTAGAGGAGCAGTTCTTC
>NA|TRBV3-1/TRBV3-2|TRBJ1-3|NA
CASSQRGGNTIYF
TGTGCCAGCAGCCAGCGGGGCGGAAACACCATATATTTT
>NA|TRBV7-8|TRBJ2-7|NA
CASSLWQGPTYEQYF
TGTGCCAGCAGCTTATGGCAGGGGCCGACCTACGAGCAGTACTTC
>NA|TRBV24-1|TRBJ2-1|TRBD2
CATQGTSGVNNEQFF
TGTGCCACCCAGGGGACTAGCGGGGTAAACAATGAGCAGTTCTTC
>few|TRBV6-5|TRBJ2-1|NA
CASSPGTPALNEQFF
TGTGCCAGCAGTCCCGGGACCCCCGCCCTCAATGAGCAGTTCTTC
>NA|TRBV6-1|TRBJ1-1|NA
CASSENLDLGTEAFF
TGTGCCAGCAGTGAAAATCTAGATTTGGGAACTGAAGCTTTCTTT
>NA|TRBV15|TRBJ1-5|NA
CATSRAGFGGDQPQHF
TGTGCCACCAGCAGAGCGGGCTTCGGGGGGGATCAGCCCCAGCATTTT
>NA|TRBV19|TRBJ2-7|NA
CASSMSAHEQYF
TGTGCCAGTAGTATGAGCGCCCACGAGCAGTACTTC
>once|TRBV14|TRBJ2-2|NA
CASSQALATGELFF
TGTGCCAGCAGCCAAGCGCTCGCAACCGGGGAGCTGTTTTTT
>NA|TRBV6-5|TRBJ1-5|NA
CASSYPLISGHQPQHF
TGTGCCAGCAGTTACCCATTAATCTCGGGGCATCAGCCCCAGCATTTT
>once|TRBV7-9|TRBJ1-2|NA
CASSQEGGYTF
TGTGCCAGCAGCCAGGAAGGGGGCTACACCTTC
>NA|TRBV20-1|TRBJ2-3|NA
CSAALGDTQYF
TGCAGTGCGGCACTGGGGGATACGCAGTATTTT
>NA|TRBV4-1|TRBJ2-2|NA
CASSLGHAVDRTGELFF
TGCGCCAGCAGCCTTGGGCATGCGGTGGATCGCACCGGGGAGCTGTTTTTT
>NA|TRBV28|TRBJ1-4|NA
CASSLRGEGEKLFF
TGTGCCAGCAGTTTACGAGGGGAAGGTGAAAAACTGTTTTTT
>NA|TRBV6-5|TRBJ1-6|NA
CASSSTGHYNSPLHF
TGTGCCAGCAGTTCCACCGGACACTATAATTCACCCCTCCACTTT
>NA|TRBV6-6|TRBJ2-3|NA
CASTLNKEDTQYF
TGTGCCAGCACCCTAAACAAAGAAGATACGCAGTATTTT